The text below deals with one T cell receptor (beta chain). Germline lookup yields CDR1 ENHRY and CDR2 SYGVKD. This CDR3 contains 16 residues. Trimming pared 1 base from V and 3 bases from J, leaving 15 bases between. This record comes from a study of CD8 T cells in Susac syndrome. A quantity of 0.5 to 1 ug RNA underwent reverse transcription using random hexamers. TCRdb analysed the immunoSEQ multiplex PCR reads with MiXCR anew, one entry per CDR3 protein. The data hold about 73,000 distinct CDR3 sequences, with just under 95% observed a single time. Material for sequencing was CD8+ T cells from PBMCs. This TCR was recovered from a human donor with multiple sclerosis. The rearrangement links TRBV10-3 to TRBJ1-1; tentatively, D is TRBD1 (6 bases). CDR3 region: CAISEWGGKGDTEAFF. The CDR3, as DNA: TGTGCCATCAGTGAGTGGGGCGGGAAGGGGGACACTGAAGCTTTCTTT.